Following are 20 T cell receptor beta chains from one sample sequenced in a study of CD8 T cells in Susac syndrome. Reverse transcription used roughly 0.45 to 1 ug RNA and random hexamers. TCRdb fed the immunoSEQ multiplex PCR reads into MiXCR, producing one record per CDR3 protein. Of under 70,000 distinct CDR3 sequences detected, around 93% appear once; the ten largest clones hold about 0.8%. Input material: CD8+ T cells from PBMCs. The receptors come from a human donor with Susac syndrome.

The V and J genes are TRBV7-2 and TRBJ1-2; D perhaps matches TRBD1 (5 bases). The CDR3 is made up of 15 amino acids. Germline CDR1 is SGHTA and CDR2 is FQGNSA. V was trimmed by 4 bases and J by 4 bases, leaving 16 bases between them. The CDR3 spells CASSYLYWGSYGYTF. CDR3 coding DNA: TGTGCCAGCAGCTACCTGTATTGGGGCAGCTATGGCTACACCTTC.

The chain recombines TRBV15 with TRBJ2-1, with unresolved D. V was shortened by 0 bases and J by 7 bases, with 10 bases between the two germline ends. This CDR3 is 14 amino acids long. Germline lookup yields CDR1 LNHNV and CDR2 YYDKDF (reference sequence). CDR3 protein: CATSRDPLKNEQFF. In DNA, the CDR3 is TGTGCCACCAGCAGAGATCCGTTGAAGAATGAGCAGTTCTTC.

The gene calls are TRBV28 and TRBJ1-5; D gene unclear. The CDR3 runs 13 residues. Germline CDR1 and CDR2: MDHEN and SYDVKM. V was clipped by 2 bases and J by 4 bases, with 6 bases between them. The CDR3 sequence is CASSLNPNQPQHF. The CDR3, as DNA: TGTGCCAGCAGTTTAAATCCGAATCAGCCCCAGCATTTT. The whole variable domain, filled in from reference TRBV28 and TRBJ1-5, reads DVKVTQSSRYLVKRTGEKVFLECVQDMDHENMFWYRQDPGLGLRLIYFSYDVKMKEKGDIPEGYSVSREKKERFSLILESASTNQTSMYLCASSLNPNQPQHFGDGTRLSIL.

V and J are TRBV11-1 and TRBJ2-4; D may correspond to TRBD1 or TRBD2 (5 bases each). Trimming took 4 bases from V and 9 from J, leaving 25 bases between them. Germline loops: CDR1 SGHAT, CDR2 FQDESV (reference sequence). CDR3 length: 17 residues. The CDR3 DNA reads as TGTGCCAGCAGCTCCGGGACCCGGGCGGTGGATTTTGGCATTCAGTACTTC. Protein sequence: CASSSGTRAVDFGIQYF.

The rearrangement joins TRBV12-3 or TRBV12-4 to TRBJ2-5, with no clear D. The V gene lost 1 base and the J gene lost 5 bases, with 5 bases spanning the gap. The CDR3 is 12 residues long. For the CDR3, the DNA is TGTGCCAGCAGTTTAGACATCGAGACCCAGTACTTC. It specifies CASSLDIETQYF.

This sequence joins TRBV25-1 and TRBJ1-2, with D unresolved. This CDR3 contains 13 residues. Germline V CDR1 and CDR2: MGHDK, SYGVNS. Trimming removed 0 bases at V and 4 bases at J, with 6 bases between. This CDR3 is CASSEYLRYGYTF. The DNA for the CDR3 is TGTGCCAGCAGTGAATATCTACGCTATGGCTACACCTTC.

This CDR3 reads CASSQSKASGDNTGELFF. The CDR3 DNA sequence: TGCGCCAGCAGTCAATCGAAAGCTAGCGGGGACAACACCGGGGAGCTGTTTTTT. This chain links TRBV23-1 with TRBJ2-2; TRBD2 agrees at 9 bases. TRBV23-1 is identified as an open reading frame with a role that is uncertain. The CDR3 is 18 residues long. V gave up 0 bases and J gave up 2 bases; unmatched junction bases: 7.

The chain carries TRBV29-1 and TRBJ2-1; D possibly matches TRBD1 or TRBD2 (7 bases each). This CDR3 has 21 residues. V lost 0 bases to trimming and J lost 2 bases, with 29 bases between them. The germline gives CDR1 SQVTM, CDR2 ANQGSEA. In DNA form, the CDR3 reads TGCAGCGTTGAAGAAGGCGGGGAGGGGGGGCCCGACAGGGCCGCCTACAATGAGCAGTTCTTC. Its protein product is CSVEEGGEGGPDRAAYNEQFF.

J is TRBJ2-7 and V is TRBV4-2; TRBD2 is a possible D gene (5 bases). The V and J ends lost 1 base and 0 bases respectively, with 19 bases between them. The CDR3 spans 18 residues. Germline CDR1 is LGHNA and CDR2 is YNFKEQ. The CDR3 nucleotides are TGTGCCAGCAGCCAAGGAACCGGGCTAGCTCAAAACTCCTACGAGCAGTACTTC. It translates to CASSQGTGLAQNSYEQYF.

The chain uses TRBV27 and TRBJ2-1; D perhaps matches TRBD2 (6 bases). Deletions cut 2 bases from V and 6 bases from J, with 14 bases between. Germline V gene data show CDR1 as MNHEY and CDR2 as SMNVEV (reference sequence). CDR3 size: 15 residues. CDR3 residues: CASSLKRVGGNEQFF. The CDR3 nucleotides read TGTGCCAGCAGTTTAAAGCGGGTTGGGGGCAATGAGCAGTTCTTC.

The chain combines TRBV5-8 with TRBJ2-1; 9 bases line up with TRBD2. CDR3 length: 17 residues. CDR1 is SGHTS, CDR2 YDEGEE, per germline. Trimming at V came to 0 bases and at J to 0 bases, leaving 4 bases not matched to a gene. The DNA for the CDR3 is TGTGCCAGCAGCTTGGGGTTAGCGGGGGCCTCCTACAATGAGCAGTTCTTC. Translating gives CASSLGLAGASYNEQFF.

The chain has TRBV30 and TRBJ1-5, with D possibly being TRBD1 (5 bases). The CDR3 is 13 residues long. Germline CDR1 reads GTSNPN; CDR2 reads SVGIG (reference sequence). The V and J ends lost 0 bases and 4 bases respectively, with 7 bases between them. In DNA, the CDR3 is TGTGCCTGGAGTGTGGGGGGTAATCAGCCCCAGCATTTT. Its protein is CAWSVGGNQPQHF.

The chain is built from TRBV20-1 and TRBJ2-3; possibly TRBD1 for D (6 bases). The germline V and J ends were trimmed by 5 bases and 2 bases, with 14 bases remaining between them. The CDR3 consists of 14 residues. CDR1 is DFQATT and CDR2 is SNEGSKA in the germline V gene (reference sequence). The CDR3 here is CSASPGQTTDTQYF. In DNA form, the CDR3 reads TGCAGTGCTTCCCCTGGACAGACCACAGATACGCAGTATTTT.

The chain couples TRBV7-9 to TRBJ1-2; perhaps TRBD1 as D (5 bases). Per the germline V gene, CDR1 is SEHNR and CDR2 is FQNEAQ (reference sequence). The CDR3 has 13 residues. Trimming stripped 6 bases from V and 6 bases from J, with 14 bases between. Written as DNA, the CDR3 is TGTGCCAGCAGTATGGCAGGGCGAGATGGCTACACCTTC. It specifies CASSMAGRDGYTF.

V is TRBV30 and J is TRBJ2-7, with D perhaps TRBD1 or TRBD2 (6 bases each). This CDR3 has 15 residues. CDR1 and CDR2 (germline): GTSNPN, SVGIG (reference sequence). V was shortened by 2 bases and J by 3 bases, with 17 bases between the two germline ends. The CDR3 coding sequence is TGTGCCTGGAGTTCGGGACTCGGGACAATCTACGAGCAGTACTTC. This translates into CAWSSGLGTIYEQYF.

This chain links TRBV20-1 with TRBJ2-7, with 8 bases aligning to TRBD1. J gave up 6 bases and V 2 bases, and 24 bases lay outside the gene matches. The germline V gene encodes CDR1 DFQATT and CDR2 SNEGSKA (reference sequence). The CDR3 loop spans 19 amino acids. The CDR3 spells CSARSPTGEKTGAAGEQYF. CDR3 coding DNA: TGCAGTGCTAGATCCCCGACAGGGGAGAAAACGGGGGCCGCCGGCGAGCAGTACTTC.

The chain recombines TRBV7-6 with TRBJ2-1; 9 nucleotides line up with TRBD2. After removal of 0 bases from V and 0 bases from J, the junction contained 9 bases not matched to a gene. Germline loops: CDR1 SGHVS, CDR2 FNYEAQ. The CDR3 runs to 19 residues. The CDR3 sequence: CASSLARVAGDSSYNEQFF. The CDR3 DNA sequence: TGTGCCAGCAGCTTAGCTCGGGTAGCGGGGGATAGCTCCTACAATGAGCAGTTCTTC.

J is TRBJ2-7 and V is TRBV27; D is unclear. The CDR3 is made up of 12 amino acids. The germline V and J ends were trimmed by 4 bases and 2 bases, with 6 bases remaining between them. Germline values: CDR1 MNHEY, CDR2 SMNVEV (reference sequence). Here the CDR3 reads CASSSTTYEQYF. The CDR3 DNA follows: TGTGCCAGCAGTTCGACCACCTACGAGCAGTACTTC.

The chain joins TRBV30 to TRBJ1-1; the D is unclear. The germline gives CDR1 GTSNPN, CDR2 SVGIG (reference sequence). Trimming stripped 0 bases from V and 4 bases from J, with 6 bases between. The CDR3 totals 12 residues. The CDR3 spells CAWSVRITEAFF. CDR3 nucleotides: TGTGCCTGGAGTGTACGGATCACTGAAGCTTTCTTT.

This clonotype is a singleton in its sample. This sequence joins TRBV9 and TRBJ2-5, with D unclear. CDR1 SGDLS and CDR2 YYNGEE come from the germline V gene. The CDR3 has 14 residues. Trimming removed 4 bases at V and 1 base at J, with 11 bases between. The CDR3, as DNA: TGTGCCAGCAGCCTCGGACCGGCCCAAGAGACCCAGTACTTC. It encodes CASSLGPAQETQYF.